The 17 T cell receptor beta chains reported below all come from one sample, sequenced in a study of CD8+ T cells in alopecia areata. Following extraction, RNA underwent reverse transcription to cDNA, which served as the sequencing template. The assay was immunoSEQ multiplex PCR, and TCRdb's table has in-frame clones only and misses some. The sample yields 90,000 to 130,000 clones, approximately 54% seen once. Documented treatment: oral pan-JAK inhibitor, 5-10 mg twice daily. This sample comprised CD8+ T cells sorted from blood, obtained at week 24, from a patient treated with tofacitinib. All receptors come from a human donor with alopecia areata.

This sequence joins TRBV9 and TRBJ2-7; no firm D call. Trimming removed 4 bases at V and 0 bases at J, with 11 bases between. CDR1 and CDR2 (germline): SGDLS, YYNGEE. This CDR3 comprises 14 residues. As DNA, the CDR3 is TGTGCCAGCAGCTCCCGAACGAGCTCCTACGAGCAGTACTTC. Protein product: CASSSRTSSYEQYF.

The CDR3 nucleotides read TGTGCCAGCAGCCTCACCCCAAGATCCGAGCAGTACTTC. Its translation is CASSLTPRSEQYF. The rearrangement joins TRBV7-3 to TRBJ2-7; D is unresolved. Trimming pared 5 bases from V and 6 bases from J, leaving 14 bases between. This CDR3 has 13 amino acids. CDR1 is SGHTA and CDR2 is FQGTGA in the germline V gene.

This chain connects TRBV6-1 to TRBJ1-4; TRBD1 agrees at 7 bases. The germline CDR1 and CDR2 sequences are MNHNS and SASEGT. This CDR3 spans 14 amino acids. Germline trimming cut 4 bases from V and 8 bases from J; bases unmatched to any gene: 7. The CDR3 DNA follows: TGTGCCAGCAGTGGACAGGGTTATGGGGAAAAACTGTTTTTT. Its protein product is CASSGQGYGEKLFF.

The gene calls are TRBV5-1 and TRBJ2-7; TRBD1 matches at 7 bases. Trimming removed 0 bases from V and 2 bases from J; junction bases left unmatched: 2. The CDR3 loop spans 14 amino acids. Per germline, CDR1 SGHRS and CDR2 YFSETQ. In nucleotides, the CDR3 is TGCGCCAGCAGCTTGGTACAGGGGACCTACGAGCAGTACTTC. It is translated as CASSLVQGTYEQYF.

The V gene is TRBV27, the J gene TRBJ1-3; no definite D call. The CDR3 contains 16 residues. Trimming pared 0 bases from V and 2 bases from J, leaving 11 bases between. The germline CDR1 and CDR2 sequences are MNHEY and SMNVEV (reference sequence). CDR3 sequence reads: CASSLSPPPAGNTIYF. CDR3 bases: TGTGCCAGCAGTTTATCCCCTCCCCCAGCTGGAAACACCATATATTTT.

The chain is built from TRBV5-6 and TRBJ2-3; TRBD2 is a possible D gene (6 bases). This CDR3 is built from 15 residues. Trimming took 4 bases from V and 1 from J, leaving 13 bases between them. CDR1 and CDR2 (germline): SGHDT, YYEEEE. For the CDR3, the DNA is TGTGCCAGCAGCCCTGTGGGCGGGGGCACAGATACGCAGTATTTT. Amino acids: CASSPVGGGTDTQYF.

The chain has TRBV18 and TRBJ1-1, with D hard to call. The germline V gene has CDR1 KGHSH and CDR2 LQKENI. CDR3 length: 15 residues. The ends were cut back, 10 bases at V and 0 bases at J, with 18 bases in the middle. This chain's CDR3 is CATAGVGELNTEAFF. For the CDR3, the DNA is TGTGCCACTGCGGGCGTCGGAGAGTTGAACACTGAAGCTTTCTTT.

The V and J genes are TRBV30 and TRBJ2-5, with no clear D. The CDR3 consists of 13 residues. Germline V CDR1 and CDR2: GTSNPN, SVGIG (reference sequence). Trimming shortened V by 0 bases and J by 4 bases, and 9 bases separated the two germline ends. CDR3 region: CAWSVQDLETQYF. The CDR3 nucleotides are TGTGCCTGGAGTGTCCAGGATTTAGAGACCCAGTACTTC.

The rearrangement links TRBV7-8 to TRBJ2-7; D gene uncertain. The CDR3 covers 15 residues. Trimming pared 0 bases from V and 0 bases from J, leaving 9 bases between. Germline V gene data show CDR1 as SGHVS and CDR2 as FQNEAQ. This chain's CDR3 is CASSLALTYSYEQYF. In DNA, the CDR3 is TGTGCCAGCAGCTTAGCCCTGACGTACTCCTACGAGCAGTACTTC.

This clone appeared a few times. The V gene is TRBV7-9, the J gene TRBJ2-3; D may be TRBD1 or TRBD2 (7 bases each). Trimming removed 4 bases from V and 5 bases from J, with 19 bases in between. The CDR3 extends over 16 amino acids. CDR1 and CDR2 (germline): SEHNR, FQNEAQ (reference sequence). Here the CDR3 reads CASSSWGQSGGDTQYF. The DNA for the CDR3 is TGTGCCAGCAGCTCCTGGGGACAGTCGGGAGGAGATACGCAGTATTTT.

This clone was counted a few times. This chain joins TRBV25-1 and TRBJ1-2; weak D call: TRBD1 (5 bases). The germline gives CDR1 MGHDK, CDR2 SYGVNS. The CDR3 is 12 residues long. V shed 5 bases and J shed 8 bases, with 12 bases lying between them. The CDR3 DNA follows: TGTGCCAGCAGTACCCAGGGAAACGGCTACACCTTC. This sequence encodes CASSTQGNGYTF.

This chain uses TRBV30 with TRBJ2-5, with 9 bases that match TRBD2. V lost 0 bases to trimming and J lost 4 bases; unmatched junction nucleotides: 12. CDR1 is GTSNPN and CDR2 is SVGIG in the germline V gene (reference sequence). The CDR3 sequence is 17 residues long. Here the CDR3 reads CAWSVWAGGVVGETQYF. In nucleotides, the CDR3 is TGTGCCTGGAGTGTATGGGCGGGAGGGGTAGTGGGAGAGACCCAGTACTTC. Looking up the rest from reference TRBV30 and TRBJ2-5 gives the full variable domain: SQTIHQWPATLVQPVGSPLSLECTVEGTSNPNLYWYRQAAGRGLQLLFYSVGIGQISSEVPQNLSASRPQDRQFILSSKKLLLSDSGFYLCAWSVWAGGVVGETQYFGPGTRLLVL.

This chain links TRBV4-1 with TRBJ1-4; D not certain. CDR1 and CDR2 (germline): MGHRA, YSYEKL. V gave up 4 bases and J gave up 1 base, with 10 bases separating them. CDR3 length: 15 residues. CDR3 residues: CASSRTRRTNEKLFF. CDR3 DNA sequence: TGCGCCAGCAGCCGTACTCGGAGAACTAATGAAAAACTGTTTTTT.

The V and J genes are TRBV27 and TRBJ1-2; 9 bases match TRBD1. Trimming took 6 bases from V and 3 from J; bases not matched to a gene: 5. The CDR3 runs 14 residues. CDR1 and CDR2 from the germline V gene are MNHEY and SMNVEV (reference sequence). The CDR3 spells CASRVQGADYGYTF. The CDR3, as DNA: TGTGCCAGCAGGGTACAGGGGGCGGACTATGGCTACACCTTC.

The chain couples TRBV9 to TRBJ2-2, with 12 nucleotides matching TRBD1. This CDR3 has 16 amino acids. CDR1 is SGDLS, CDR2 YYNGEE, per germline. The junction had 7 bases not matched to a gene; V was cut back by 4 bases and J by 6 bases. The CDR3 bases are TGTGCCAGCAGCAACCCGGGACAGGGGGCGTCCGGGGAGCTGTTTTTT. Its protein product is CASSNPGQGASGELFF.

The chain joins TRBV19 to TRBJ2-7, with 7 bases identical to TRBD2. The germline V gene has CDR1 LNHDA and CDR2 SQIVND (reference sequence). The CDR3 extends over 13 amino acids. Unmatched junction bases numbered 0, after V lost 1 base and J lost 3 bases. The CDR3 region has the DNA TGTGCCAGTAGTATAGCGGGGGGCTACGAGCAGTACTTC. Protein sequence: CASSIAGGYEQYF.

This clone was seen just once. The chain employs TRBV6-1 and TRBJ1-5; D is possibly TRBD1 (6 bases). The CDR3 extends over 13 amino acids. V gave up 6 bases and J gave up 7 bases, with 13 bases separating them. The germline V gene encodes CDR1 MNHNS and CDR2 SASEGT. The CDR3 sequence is CASRGQGLQPQHF. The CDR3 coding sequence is TGTGCCAGCAGGGGCCAGGGGTTACAGCCCCAGCATTTT.